These T cell receptor beta chains were read from a single sample in a study of cytomegalovirus exposure and HLA in healthy donors. Using immunoSEQ multiplex PCR, the repertoire was profiled, and TCRdb retains in-frame clones only, with some absent. The data contain 150,000 or so clones, approximately 82% of them seen just once; the ten biggest clones take up 1.4%. Sequencing was performed on PBMCs. The source of these receptors is a man aged 25 to 40 in good health and CMV-seropositive. The CDR3 runs from the conserved cysteine through the conserved F or W. D genes are given only for firm matches. Rows give clone size only sometimes, using once, few, many, or a class for an expanded clone.

.	TRBV9	TRBJ1-2	TRBD1	TGTGCCAGCAGCCCTCAGGGGGGCTATGGCTACACCTTC	CASSPQGGYGYTF
.	TRBV28	TRBJ1-4	.	TGTGCCAGCAGATCTGACAGCTCAACTAATGAAAAACTGTTTTTT	CASRSDSSTNEKLFF
.	TRBV7-9	TRBJ1-1	.	TGTGCCAGCAGTTCACCCCTGGGGGGGGTGAGGAACACTGAAGCTTTCTTT	CASSSPLGGVRNTEAFF
.	TRBV28	TRBJ2-2	.	TGTGCCAGCATCGAGGGGGCGAACACCGGGGAGCTGTTTTTT	CASIEGANTGELFF
.	TRBV27	TRBJ2-1	TRBD1	TGTGCCAGCAGTCGAGTCGGACAGGGGGGCTACAATGAGCAGTTCTTC	CASSRVGQGGYNEQFF
.	TRBV9	TRBJ2-5	TRBD2	TGTGCCAGCAGCCTCAGCGGGGGGGTCGAGACCCAGTACTTC	CASSLSGGVETQYF
.	TRBV28	TRBJ2-3	TRBD2	TGTGCCAGCAGTCCAGGGACTATCCCAGATACGCAGTATTTT	CASSPGTIPDTQYF
few	TRBV30	TRBJ1-4	.	TGTGCCTGGAGTTTCGGACAGTATAATGAAAAACTGTTTTTT	CAWSFGQYNEKLFF
.	TRBV11-2	TRBJ1-2	.	TGTGCCAGCAGCTCAGCCGGGACTCTTAACTACGGCTACACCTTC	CASSSAGTLNYGYTF
.	TRBV5-1	TRBJ1-6	.	TGCGCCAGCAGCCCCCTGGGAGGGGACAATTCACCCCTCCACTTT	CASSPLGGDNSPLHF
.	TRBV30	TRBJ1-5	.	TGTGCCTGGAGTGTCGGACAGTACAATCAGCCCCAGCATTTT	CAWSVGQYNQPQHF
.	TRBV28	TRBJ2-2	.	TGTGCCGGCAGGACGGGGAACACCGGGGAGCTGTTTTTT	CAGRTGNTGELFF
.	TRBV5-6	TRBJ1-5	.	TGTGCCAGCAGCTTGTCGGGGGGCCTCCATCAGCCCCAGCATTTT	CASSLSGGLHQPQHF
.	TRBV2	TRBJ2-3	TRBD2	TGTGCCAGCAGTGGCTGGGGGGGAACAGATACGCAGTATTTT	CASSGWGGTDTQYF
.	TRBV11-1	TRBJ2-1	TRBD2	TGTGCCAGCAGCTCGACTAGCGGGGTGGGGGGTGAGCAGTTCTTC	CASSSTSGVGGEQFF
few	TRBV10-3	TRBJ2-2	.	TGTGCCATCAGTGAGTGGACAGACGGGGAGCTGTTTTTT	CAISEWTDGELFF
once	TRBV6-5	TRBJ1-6	.	TGTGCCAGCAGAACTGACAGGAGTTCTAATTCACCCCTCCACTTT	CASRTDRSSNSPLHF
.	TRBV19	TRBJ2-7	.	TGTGCCAGTAGTACGGGTTTAAGAGCGGCACCCTACGAGCAGTACTTC	CASSTGLRAAPYEQYF
.	TRBV30	TRBJ1-5	.	TGTGCCTGGAGTCGGGGGGCTCTCTGGCCCCAGCATTTT	CAWSRGALWPQHF
once	TRBV28	TRBJ1-2	.	TGTGCCAGTTCCCCCGGGACACCTAACTATGGCTACACCTTC	CASSPGTPNYGYTF
.	TRBV28	TRBJ1-3	.	TGTGCCAGCAGTTTTATCGGGGAATCTGGAAACACCATATATTTT	CASSFIGESGNTIYF
.	TRBV10-2	TRBJ2-7	.	TGCGCCATAGGGGGAGACAGCTCAAACGAGCAGTACTTC	CAIGGDSSNEQYF
.	TRBV6-5	TRBJ2-2	.	TGTGCCAGCAGCCGTAATGAGGACGGGGAGCTGTTTTTT	CASSRNEDGELFF
.	TRBV2	TRBJ2-1	TRBD1	TGTGCCTCCCAGGGACAGGGGACTCGGGAGCAGTTCTTC	CASQGQGTREQFF
.	TRBV9	TRBJ2-3	.	TGTGCCAGCAGCGTATACTCATCCACAGATACGCAGTATTTT	CASSVYSSTDTQYF
once	TRBV10-2	TRBJ1-1	TRBD1	TGCGCCAGCAGTGAGACAGGGGGCAAGAACACTGAAGCTTTCTTT	CASSETGGKNTEAFF
.	TRBV1	TRBJ2-2	.	TGCACCAGCAGCCTAGCGTGGACCGGGGAGCTGTTTTTT	CTSSLAWTGELFF
.	TRBV6-1	TRBJ2-2	TRBD2	TGTGCCAGCAGTGTTGTGGGGGGGGACACCGGGGAGCTGTTTTTT	CASSVVGGDTGELFF
.	TRBV27	TRBJ2-5	TRBD1	TGTGCCAGCAACCCGAGGCGGAAGGGGGCCGAGACCCAGTACTTC	CASNPRRKGAETQYF
.	TRBV6-1	TRBJ1-1	.	TGTGCCAGCAGTGAAGCAACAGGGAAAGCAATGAACACTGAAGCTTTCTTT	CASSEATGKAMNTEAFF
.	TRBV28	TRBJ1-2	.	TGTGCCAGCAAACAGGGAACTAACTATGGCTACACCTTC	CASKQGTNYGYTF
.	TRBV30	TRBJ2-7	.	TGTGCCTGGAGTGTCGGAGGGGCGTACAGCGAGCAGTACTTC	CAWSVGGAYSEQYF